This TCR beta chain is drawn from a study of blood T cell repertoires in COVID-19. Study context: The analysed material was cDNA or gDNA that came from T cells, B-cell-depleted T cells, or PBMCs.

Profiled with immunoSEQ multiplex PCR; TCRdb holds only in-frame clones, not every one. The sample has around 100,000 clones; more than 75% are singletons. With 8 bases removed from V and 0 bases from J, the gap between germline ends came to 18 bases. CDR1 GTSNPN and CDR2 SVGIG come from the germline V gene (reference sequence). This CDR3 contains 15 residues. The chain has TRBV30 and TRBJ2-3; D is unclear. The sequence was collected from a man aged 35 to 55 with acute or convalescent COVID-19. Sequenced sample: peripheral blood. CDR3 sequence (DNA): TGTGCCGCCACTCCCACGGGTTCTAGCACAGATACGCAGTATTTT. Its translation: CAATPTGSSTDTQYF.